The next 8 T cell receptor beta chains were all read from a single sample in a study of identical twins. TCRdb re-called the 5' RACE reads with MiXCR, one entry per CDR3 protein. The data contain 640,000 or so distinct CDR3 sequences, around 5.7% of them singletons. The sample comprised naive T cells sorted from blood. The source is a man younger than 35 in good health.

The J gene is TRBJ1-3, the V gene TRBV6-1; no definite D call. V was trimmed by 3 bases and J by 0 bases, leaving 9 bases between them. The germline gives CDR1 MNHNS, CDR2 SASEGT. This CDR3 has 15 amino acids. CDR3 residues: CASSDEWGSGNTIYF. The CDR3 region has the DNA TGTGCCAGCAGTGATGAGTGGGGCTCTGGAAACACCATATATTTT.

CDR3 residues: CASGLVLRGSYGYTF. CDR3 DNA: TGTGCTAGTGGTTTGGTACTTCGAGGAAGCTATGGCTACACCTTC. This chain joins TRBV12-5 and TRBJ1-2; D is undetermined. This CDR3 contains 15 residues. Germline V gene sequence: CDR1 LGHNT, CDR2 FRNRAP. V lost 0 bases and J lost 4, with 12 bases in between.

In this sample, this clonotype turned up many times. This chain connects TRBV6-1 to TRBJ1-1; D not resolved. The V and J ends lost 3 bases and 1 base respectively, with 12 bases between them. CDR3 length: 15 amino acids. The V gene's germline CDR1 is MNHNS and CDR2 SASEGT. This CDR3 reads CASSDEVEANTEAFF. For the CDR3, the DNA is TGTGCCAGCAGTGACGAAGTCGAAGCGAACACTGAAGCTTTCTTT.

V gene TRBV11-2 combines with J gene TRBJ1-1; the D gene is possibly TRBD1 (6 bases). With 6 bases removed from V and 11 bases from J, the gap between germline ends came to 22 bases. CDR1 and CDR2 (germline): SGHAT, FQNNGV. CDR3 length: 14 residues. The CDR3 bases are TGTGCCAGCAGTAAGCAGGAACAGGGCGCTGGGGCTTTCTTT. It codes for CASSKQEQGAGAFF.

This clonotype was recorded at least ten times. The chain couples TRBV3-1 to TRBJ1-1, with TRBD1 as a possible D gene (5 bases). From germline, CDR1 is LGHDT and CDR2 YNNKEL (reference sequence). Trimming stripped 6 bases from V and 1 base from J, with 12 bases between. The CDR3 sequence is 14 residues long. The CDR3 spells CASSGGAGNTEAFF. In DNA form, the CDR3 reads TGTGCCAGCAGTGGAGGGGCTGGGAACACTGAAGCTTTCTTT.

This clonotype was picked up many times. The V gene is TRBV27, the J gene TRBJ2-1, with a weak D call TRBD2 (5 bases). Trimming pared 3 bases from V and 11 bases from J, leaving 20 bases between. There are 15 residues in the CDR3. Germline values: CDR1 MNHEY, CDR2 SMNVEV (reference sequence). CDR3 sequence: CASSFVGIPVGQQFF. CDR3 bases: TGTGCCAGCAGTTTTGTCGGGATCCCAGTTGGGCAGCAGTTCTTC.

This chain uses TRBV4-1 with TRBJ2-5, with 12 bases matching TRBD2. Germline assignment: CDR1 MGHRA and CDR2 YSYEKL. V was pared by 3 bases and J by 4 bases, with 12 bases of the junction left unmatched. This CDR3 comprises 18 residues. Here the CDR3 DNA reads TGCGCCAGCAGCCATGTGCAGCAACTAGCGGGAGGTGGAGAGACCCAGTACTTC. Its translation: CASSHVQQLAGGGETQYF.

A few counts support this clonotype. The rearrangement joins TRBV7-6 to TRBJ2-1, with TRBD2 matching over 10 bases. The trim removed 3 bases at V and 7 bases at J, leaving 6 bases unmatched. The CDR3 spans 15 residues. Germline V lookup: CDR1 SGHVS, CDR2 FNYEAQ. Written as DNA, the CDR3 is TGTGCCAGCAGCTTTTCGAGCGGGAGGGAGAATGAGCAGTTCTTC. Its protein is CASSFSSGRENEQFF.